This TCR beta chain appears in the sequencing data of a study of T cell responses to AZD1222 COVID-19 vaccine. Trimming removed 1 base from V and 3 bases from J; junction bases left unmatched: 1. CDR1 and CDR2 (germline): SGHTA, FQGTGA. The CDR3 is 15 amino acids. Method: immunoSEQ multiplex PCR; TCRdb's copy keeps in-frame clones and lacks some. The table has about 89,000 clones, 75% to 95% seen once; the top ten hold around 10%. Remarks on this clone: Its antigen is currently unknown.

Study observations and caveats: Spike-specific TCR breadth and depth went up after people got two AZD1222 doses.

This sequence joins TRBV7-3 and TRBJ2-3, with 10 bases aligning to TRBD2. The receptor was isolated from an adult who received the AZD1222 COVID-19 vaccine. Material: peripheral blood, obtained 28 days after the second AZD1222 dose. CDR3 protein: CASSLNSGGTDTQYF. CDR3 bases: TGTGCCAGCAGCTTAAATAGCGGGGGGACAGATACGCAGTATTTT.